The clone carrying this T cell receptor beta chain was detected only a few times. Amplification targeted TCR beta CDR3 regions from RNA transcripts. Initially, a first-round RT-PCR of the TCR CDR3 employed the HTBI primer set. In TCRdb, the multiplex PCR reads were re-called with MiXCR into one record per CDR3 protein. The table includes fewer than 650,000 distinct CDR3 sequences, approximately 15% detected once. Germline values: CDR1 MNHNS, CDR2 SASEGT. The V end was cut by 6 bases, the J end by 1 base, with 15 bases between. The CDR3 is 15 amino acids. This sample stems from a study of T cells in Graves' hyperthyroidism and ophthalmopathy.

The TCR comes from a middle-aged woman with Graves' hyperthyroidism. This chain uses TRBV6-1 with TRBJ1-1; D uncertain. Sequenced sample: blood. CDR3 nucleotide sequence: TGTGCCAGCAGATTTAACCGGGATAAGAACACTGAAGCTTTCTTT. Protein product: CASRFNRDKNTEAFF.